A single sample gave rise to the 7 T cell receptor beta chains below, sequenced in a study of T cell repertoires in cytomegalovirus infection. TCRdb analysed the reads with MiXCR anew, one entry per CDR3 protein. Here the sample spans hundreds of thousands of distinct CDR3 sequences, around 9.6% being singletons. The sample comprised PBMCs. Source of these receptors: a human donor in good health (CMV status not recorded). Some clones in this sample may be carry-over from other donors' samples.

The V and J genes are TRBV5-6 and TRBJ1-6; tentatively, D is TRBD1 (5 bases). There are 15 residues in the CDR3. V lost 4 bases and J 10 bases, leaving 18 bases between the germline ends. Germline V gene data show CDR1 as SGHDT and CDR2 as YYEEEE. The DNA of the CDR3 is TGTGCCAGCAGCCCCGCGGGACTTCCGCACTCACCCCTCCACTTT. Protein sequence: CASSPAGLPHSPLHF.

The rearrangement links TRBV20-1 to TRBJ1-4, with D hard to call. CDR3 length: 14 amino acids. CDR1 and CDR2 (germline): DFQATT, SNEGSKA (reference sequence). V dropped 4 bases and J dropped 7 bases, with 16 bases sitting between them. CDR3 sequence: CSAKRQDRTEKLFF. As DNA, the CDR3 is TGCAGTGCTAAGAGGCAGGATCGGACTGAAAAACTGTTTTTT.

This clonotype has a count of ten or more. The gene calls are TRBV11-3 and TRBJ2-7, with D possibly being TRBD1 (6 bases). The CDR3 contains 15 residues. V was cut by 5 bases and J by 2 bases, with 16 bases left in between. Per germline, CDR1 SGHNT and CDR2 YENEEA. CDR3 protein: CASSQLPGVTYEQYV. For the CDR3, the DNA is TGTGCCAGCAGCCAACTACCAGGGGTAACCTACGAGCAGTACGTC.

This clonotype has at least ten counts. The CDR3 DNA follows: TGCGCCAGCAGCCAGTGGGCCACGGGGGATTATGGCTACACCTTC. The encoded protein is CASSQWATGDYGYTF. The rearrangement links TRBV4-1 to TRBJ1-2; possible D gene TRBD1, 5 bases. CDR1 is MGHRA and CDR2 is YSYEKL in the germline V gene. The CDR3 is 15 residues long. V was trimmed by 3 bases and J by 5 bases, leaving 16 bases between them.

At least ten counts were recorded for this clonotype. The CDR3, as DNA: TGTGCCAGCAGTCTCCAGGGCGTGGGATCGCATGGCTACACCTTC. Translation gives CASSLQGVGSHGYTF. This chain joins TRBV28 and TRBJ1-2; TRBD1 is a possible D gene (5 bases). The germline V and J ends were trimmed by 5 bases and 6 bases, with 19 bases remaining between them. The V gene's germline CDR1 is MDHEN and CDR2 SYDVKM. There are 15 residues in the CDR3.

This clonotype has at least ten counts. The chain uses TRBV28 and TRBJ1-3, with TRBD1 matching over 9 bases. With V trimmed by 6 bases and J by 3 bases, 6 bases remained unmatched. There are 15 residues in the CDR3. Germline V gives CDR1 MDHEN, CDR2 SYDVKM. The CDR3 DNA is TGTGCCAGCAGATTACAGGGGGCTGGTGGAAACACCATATATTTT. The encoded protein is CASRLQGAGGNTIYF.

This clonotype was found a few times. This chain connects TRBV4-3 to TRBJ2-1, with 7 bases identical to TRBD1. With 0 bases clipped from V and 3 bases from J, the junction kept 5 bases outside the gene matches. The CDR3 spans 16 residues. Looked up from germline, CDR1 is LGHNA and CDR2 is YSLEER. In nucleotides, the CDR3 is TGCGCCAGCAGCCAAGATCGAACAGGGGTCTACAATGAGCAGTTCTTC. This sequence encodes CASSQDRTGVYNEQFF.